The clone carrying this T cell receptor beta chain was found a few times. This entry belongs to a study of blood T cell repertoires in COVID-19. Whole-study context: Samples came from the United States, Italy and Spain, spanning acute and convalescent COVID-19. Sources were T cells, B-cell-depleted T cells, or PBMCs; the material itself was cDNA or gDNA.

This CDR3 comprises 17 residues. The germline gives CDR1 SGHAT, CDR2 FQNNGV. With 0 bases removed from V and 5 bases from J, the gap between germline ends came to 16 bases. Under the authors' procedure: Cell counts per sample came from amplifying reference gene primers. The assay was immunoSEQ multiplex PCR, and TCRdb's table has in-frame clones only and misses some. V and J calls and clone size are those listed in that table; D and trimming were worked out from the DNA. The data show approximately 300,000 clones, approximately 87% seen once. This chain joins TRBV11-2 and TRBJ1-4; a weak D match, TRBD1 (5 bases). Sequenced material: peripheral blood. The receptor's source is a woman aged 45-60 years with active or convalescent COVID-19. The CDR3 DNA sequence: TGTGCCAGCAGCTTAGAACCCCCCTACAGGTCGAATGAAAAACTGTTTTTT. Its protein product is CASSLEPPYRSNEKLFF.